Each of the 30 T cell receptor beta chains below was sequenced from the same sample in a study of shared clonotypes between healthy human individuals. TCRdb's table, derived via immunoSEQ multiplex PCR, lists solely in-frame clones and lacks some. The sample carries roughly 2 million clones, around 95% recorded once. The sequenced sample consisted of naive CD4+ T cells sorted from blood. The subset here: CD45RA+ positively selected. These receptors were collected from a man between 18 and 35 years old in good health.

The J gene is TRBJ1-6, the V gene TRBV6-6, with TRBD1 matching over 8 bases. V lost 4 bases and J lost 11; bases outside the gene matches: 13. Germline CDR1 MNHNY, CDR2 SVGAGI (reference sequence). CDR3 length: 16 residues. Here the CDR3 DNA reads TGTGCCAGCAGTTCGGGGACAGGCGTTTTGAATCCACCCCTCCACTTT. Its translation is CASSSGTGVLNPPLHF.

V is TRBV6-1 and J is TRBJ2-7, with TRBD1 identical over 9 bases. This CDR3 is 14 amino acids long. V was clipped by 6 bases and J by 2 bases; unmatched bases: 5. Looked up from germline, CDR1 is MNHNS and CDR2 is SASEGT. CDR3 sequence reads: CASRGQGTTYEQYF. In DNA form, the CDR3 reads TGTGCCAGCAGGGGACAGGGAACCACCTACGAGCAGTACTTC.

The V call is TRBV7-2, the J call TRBJ2-3; 13 positions agree with TRBD2. This CDR3 has 16 residues. Germline CDR1 and CDR2: SGHTA and FQGNSA. Trimming took 4 bases from V and 2 from J; bases not matched to a gene: 3. CDR3: CASSSGTSGTTDTQYF. The CDR3 DNA is TGTGCCAGCAGCTCCGGGACTAGCGGGACCACAGATACGCAGTATTTT.

This clone showed up just once. The chain carries TRBV29-1 and TRBJ2-7; perhaps TRBD1 as D (6 bases). Germline assignment: CDR1 SQVTM and CDR2 ANQGSEA. V lost 4 bases and J 2 bases, leaving 6 bases between the germline ends. The CDR3 has 11 residues. Written as DNA, the CDR3 is TGCAGCGTTGGGACAGCCTACGAGCAGTACTTC. This sequence encodes CSVGTAYEQYF.

The chain recombines TRBV9 with TRBJ2-7, with TRBD1 matching 7 bases. The CDR3 runs to 14 residues. The V and J ends lost 1 base and 1 base, in that order; junction bases with no gene match: 2. Germline CDR1 reads SGDLS; CDR2 reads YYNGEE. The CDR3 loop reads CASSVSDRSYEQYF. The CDR3 region has the DNA TGTGCCAGCAGCGTATCGGACAGGTCCTACGAGCAGTACTTC.

The V and J genes are TRBV5-6 and TRBJ1-1; weak D call: TRBD1 (5 bases). V dropped 2 bases and J dropped 5 bases, with 13 bases sitting between them. Germline values: CDR1 SGHDT, CDR2 YYEEEE. CDR3 size: 14 residues. CDR3 DNA sequence: TGTGCCAGCAGCTTCTGGGGGTTGGATACTGAAGCTTTCTTT. Its translation: CASSFWGLDTEAFF.

The chain combines TRBV5-1 with TRBJ1-1; D is unresolved. V lost 4 bases and J 0 bases, leaving 13 bases between the germline ends. The CDR3 is made up of 15 amino acids. From germline, CDR1 is SGHRS and CDR2 YFSETQ. The CDR3 here is CASSQLTSMNTEAFF. The CDR3 DNA sequence: TGCGCCAGCAGCCAACTTACAAGCATGAACACTGAAGCTTTCTTT.

The V and J genes are TRBV7-9 and TRBJ1-2; D remains ambiguous. The V gene's germline CDR1 is SEHNR and CDR2 FQNEAQ (reference sequence). Trimming removed 5 bases from V and 3 bases from J, with 10 bases in between. The CDR3 covers 13 residues. The CDR3 loop is CASSPDGYYGYTF. The CDR3 DNA sequence: TGTGCCAGCAGCCCCGACGGATACTATGGCTACACCTTC.

This rearrangement joins TRBV19 to TRBJ1-5; no definite D call. This CDR3 region has 17 residues. Trimming took off 6 bases at V and 2 bases at J, with 20 bases between the two ends. From germline, CDR1 is LNHDA and CDR2 SQIVND (reference sequence). For the CDR3, the DNA is TGTGCCAGTAGCCCGGGCCTGGCTCTTGTGGGCAATCAGCCCCAGCATTTT. It encodes CASSPGLALVGNQPQHF.

The rearrangement links TRBV21-1 to TRBJ2-7; TRBD2 is the table's D call, not checked against the DNA. TRBV21-1 is shown as a pseudogene. This CDR3 region has 15 residues. CDR3 nucleotides: TGTGCCAGCAGCAAAGGGCGCGGGCCCTCCTACGAGCAGTACTTC. Protein sequence: CASSKGRGPSYEQYF.

With regard to this clone: The sample contains more than one DNA sequence encoding this CDR3. The V call is TRBV5-1, the J call TRBJ2-5; D uncertain. The length of the CDR3 is 12 residues. Germline-derived CDR1 and CDR2 are SGHRS and YFSETQ. With 4 bases removed from V and 0 bases from J, the gap between germline ends came to 4 bases. The CDR3 bases are TGCGCCAGCAGCCCAAACCAAGAGACCCAGTACTTC. Translating it yields CASSPNQETQYF.

The chain joins TRBV28 to TRBJ1-4; D unclear. Germline-derived CDR1 and CDR2 are MDHEN and SYDVKM. V lost 4 bases and J lost 0, with 6 bases in between. The CDR3 has 14 amino acids. CDR3 bases: TGTGCCAGCAGTTCGGGAACAACTAATGAAAAACTGTTTTTT. This gives the protein CASSSGTTNEKLFF. The full variable domain, completed using reference TRBV28 and TRBJ1-4, is DVKVTQSSRYLVKRTGEKVFLECVQDMDHENMFWYRQDPGLGLRLIYFSYDVKMKEKGDIPEGYSVSREKKERFSLILESASTNQTSMYLCASSSGTTNEKLFFGSGTQLSVL.

This chain connects TRBV10-3 to TRBJ1-2; 8 nucleotides match TRBD1. Per the germline V gene, CDR1 is ENHRY and CDR2 is SYGVKD. CDR3 length equals 17 residues. Unmatched junction bases numbered 12, after V lost 2 bases and J lost 4 bases. CDR3 coding DNA: TGTGCCATCAGTGAGAGGGGGACAGGCGGGGTTGGCTATGGCTACACCTTC. This gives the protein CAISERGTGGVGYGYTF.

This rearrangement joins TRBV2 to TRBJ2-5; 9 nucleotides line up with TRBD1. The CDR3 is 12 amino acids. The germline V gene has CDR1 SNHLY and CDR2 FYNNEI. The V and J ends lost 6 bases and 6 bases, in that order; junction bases with no gene match: 2. The CDR3 region has the DNA TGTGCCAGCAGCGACAGGGGGAAGACCCAGTACTTC. Translated: CASSDRGKTQYF.

The V and J genes are TRBV5-4 and TRBJ2-3, with TRBD2 matching over 14 bases. With 4 bases clipped from V and 11 bases from J, the junction kept 9 bases outside the gene matches. CDR3 length equals 15 residues. Germline V CDR1 and CDR2: SGHNT, YYREEE (reference sequence). The CDR3 is CASSRTSGRTLLQYF. The CDR3 coding sequence is TGTGCCAGCAGCAGGACTAGCGGGAGGACCCTTTTGCAGTATTTT. The whole variable domain, remainder taken from reference TRBV5-4 and TRBJ2-3, is ETGVTQSPTHLIKTRGQQVTLRCSSQSGHNTVSWYQQALGQGPQFIFQYYREEENGRGNFPPRFSGLQFPNYSSELNVNALELDDSALYLCASSRTSGRTLLQYFGPGTRLTVL.

The chain combines TRBV9 with TRBJ2-2; D might be TRBD1 (5 bases). The CDR3 runs 14 residues. From germline, CDR1 is SGDLS and CDR2 YYNGEE. V was trimmed by 4 bases and J by 5 bases, leaving 12 bases between them. The CDR3 DNA reads as TGTGCCAGCAGCACTTCCCCAGGGACCGGGGAGCTGTTTTTT. This codes for CASSTSPGTGELFF.

The V gene is TRBV7-9, the J gene TRBJ1-1; unclear D gene. The CDR3 runs to 15 residues. V was clipped by 5 bases and J by 4 bases, with 17 bases between them. Germline CDR1 SEHNR, CDR2 FQNEAQ (reference sequence). CDR3 residues: CASSLSSGFPTEAFF. CDR3 nucleotides: TGTGCCAGCAGCCTCTCTTCGGGCTTTCCCACTGAAGCTTTCTTT.

In DNA form, the CDR3 reads TGTGCCAGCAGTGAATCACGCCCGTTAAGAGAGACCCAGTACTTC. It is translated as CASSESRPLRETQYF. V gene TRBV6-1 combines with J gene TRBJ2-5; D remains unclear. The germline V and J ends were trimmed by 2 bases and 4 bases, with 14 bases remaining between them. Germline CDR1 reads MNHNS; CDR2 reads SASEGT. The CDR3 sequence is 15 residues long.

This clone appeared once. This sequence joins TRBV5-1 and TRBJ2-5, with a weak D call TRBD2 (6 bases). The germline V gene encodes CDR1 SGHRS and CDR2 YFSETQ. Trimming shortened V by 2 bases and J by 8 bases, and 10 bases separated the two germline ends. The CDR3 spans 12 residues. CDR3 protein: CASSFQAGTQYF. The CDR3 DNA follows: TGCGCCAGCAGCTTTCAGGCGGGAACCCAGTACTTC.

This chain uses TRBV5-1 with TRBJ1-6, with D hard to call. Trimming removed 0 bases from V and 9 bases from J, with 13 bases in between. The CDR3 is made up of 15 amino acids. The germline CDR1 and CDR2 sequences are SGHRS and YFSETQ. The CDR3 region has the DNA TGCGCCAGCAGCTTGGATGGCAGAGCGGGTTCACCCCTCCACTTT. Translated, it gives CASSLDGRAGSPLHF.

V and J are TRBV5-8 and TRBJ2-3; D perhaps matches TRBD1 (5 bases). Germline CDR1 reads SGHTS; CDR2 reads YDEGEE. V gave up 1 base and J gave up 1 base, with 7 bases separating them. This CDR3 is 14 amino acids long. CDR3: CASSLLRGTDTQYF. The CDR3 DNA is TGTGCCAGCAGCTTGCTCAGGGGCACAGATACGCAGTATTTT.

The CDR3 region has the DNA TGTGCCAGCAGTGATTCCACTCTCAGGGGCACTGAAGCTTTCTTT. Amino acids: CASSDSTLRGTEAFF. The chain uses TRBV25-1 and TRBJ1-1; D perhaps matches TRBD1 (6 bases). The CDR3 is 15 amino acids. Trimming removed 3 bases from V and 4 bases from J, with 15 bases in between. The germline gives CDR1 MGHDK, CDR2 SYGVNS.

In this sample, this clone turned up a few times. The CDR3 sequence: CASSEQGQETQYF. DNA for the CDR3: TGTGCCAGTAGTGAACAGGGGCAAGAGACCCAGTACTTC. The V gene is TRBV19, the J gene TRBJ2-5; 7 nucleotides agree with TRBD1. V lost 5 bases and J lost 2; bases outside the gene matches: 2. The CDR3 runs to 13 residues. Germline loops: CDR1 LNHDA, CDR2 SQIVND (reference sequence).

The CDR3 coding sequence is TGTGCCAGCAGTTACGATAGGAGGGACTATGGCTACACCTTC. Protein product: CASSYDRRDYGYTF. The V gene is TRBV6-6, the J gene TRBJ1-2; D is unresolved. CDR3 length: 14 amino acids. The germline V gene has CDR1 MNHNY and CDR2 SVGAGI (reference sequence). Deletions cut 2 bases from V and 3 bases from J, with 10 bases between.

This clone came up once. J is TRBJ2-5 and V is TRBV7-2; TRBD1 might be the D (6 bases). The germline CDR1 and CDR2 sequences are SGHTA and FQGNSA. V shed 2 bases and J shed 3 bases, with 13 bases lying between them. The CDR3 is 15 amino acids. The CDR3 bases are TGTGCCAGCAGCTTAAAGTGGGGGCCAGAAGAGACCCAGTACTTC. Translated, it gives CASSLKWGPEETQYF.

This clone was seen many times. The rearrangement links TRBV7-6 to TRBJ2-7, with 7 bases fitting TRBD2. Germline CDR1 and CDR2: SGHVS and FNYEAQ. With V trimmed by 4 bases and J by 5 bases, 8 bases remained unmatched. This CDR3 spans 14 amino acids. CDR3 in amino acids: CASSSGRPPDEQYF. The CDR3 nucleotides are TGTGCCAGCAGCTCCGGGAGGCCGCCGGACGAGCAGTACTTC.

In DNA form, the CDR3 reads TGTGCCAGCCGGGGTCCAGGGAATGAGCAGTTCTTC. It yields the protein CASRGPGNEQFF. The rearrangement uses TRBV28 and TRBJ2-1; either TRBD1 or TRBD2 may supply D (5 bases each). The ends were cut back, 8 bases at V and 7 bases at J, with 12 bases in the middle. Germline-derived CDR1 and CDR2 are MDHEN and SYDVKM. This CDR3 region has 12 residues.

The chain recombines TRBV5-1 with TRBJ2-5; 10 nucleotides align to TRBD1. J lost 1 base, V lost 4 bases, and 4 bases had no gene match. The CDR3 runs to 15 residues. In germline, CDR1 is SGHRS, CDR2 YFSETQ. In nucleotides, the CDR3 is TGCGCCAGCAGCAGGACAGGGGGAGGCCAAGAGACCCAGTACTTC. This translates into CASSRTGGGQETQYF.

The V call is TRBV4-2, the J call TRBJ2-5, with D perhaps TRBD1 (5 bases). Trimming stripped 4 bases from V and 1 base from J, with 13 bases between. The CDR3 spans 15 residues. Looked up from germline, CDR1 is LGHNA and CDR2 is YNFKEQ. As DNA, the CDR3 is TGTGCCAGCAGCCTCGGACAAAGCCTCCAAGAGACCCAGTACTTC. It codes for CASSLGQSLQETQYF.

The chain recombines TRBV6-5 with TRBJ2-7; D gene uncertain. CDR1 and CDR2 from the germline V gene are MNHEY and SVGAGI. V was cut by 3 bases and J by 1 base, with 7 bases left in between. CDR3 size: 13 residues. The CDR3 protein is CASSYWVSYEQYF. CDR3 nucleotides: TGTGCCAGCAGTTATTGGGTGTCCTACGAGCAGTACTTC.